This entry features one T cell receptor beta chain sequence. Antigen: not known. This record belongs to a study of response to subunit inactivated influenza vaccine. General study findings and limits: With each seasonal influenza vaccination, the authors suggested, few new T cells are recruited.

The CDR3 is 16 residues long. Germline CDR1 reads SGDLS; CDR2 reads YYNGEE. V shed 7 bases and J shed 1 base, with 20 bases lying between them. TCRdb called the RT-PCR reads again in MiXCR, with one record for every CDR3 protein. This sample yields more than 150,000 distinct CDR3 sequences, of which approximately 12% are seen a single time; around 33% belongs to the top ten. The TCR sequence derives from a man between 50 and 70 years old who received an inactivated influenza vaccine. The rearrangement links TRBV9 to TRBJ2-5, with D possibly TRBD2 on 6 matching bases. The sequenced sample was CD8+ T cells sorted from PBMCs, obtained about 23 months after vaccination. CDR3 sequence (DNA): TGTGCCAGCGCGCCCCACGGAGCGGGTCTCCAAGAGACCCAGTACTTC. As protein: CASAPHGAGLQETQYF.